One and the same sample provided the 3 T cell receptor beta chains below, sequenced in a study of CD8+ T cells in alopecia areata. Reverse transcription of extracted RNA yielded cDNA, which provided the sequencing template. Repertoires were generated with immunoSEQ multiplex PCR, while TCRdb's copy carries only in-frame clones and drops some. In the table there are approximately 140,000 clones, over 45% of which are singletons. The sample consisted of CD4+ T cells sorted from blood. The receptors here all came from a human donor with alopecia areata.

The rearrangement joins TRBV6-5 to TRBJ1-2; 10 nucleotides match TRBD1. Trimming removed 2 bases from V and 4 bases from J; junction bases left unmatched: 7. From germline, CDR1 is MNHEY and CDR2 SVGAGI. The CDR3 totals 16 residues. The CDR3 sequence is CASSYRGTGVVYGYTF. The DNA for the CDR3 is TGTGCCAGCAGTTACAGGGGGACAGGGGTCGTCTATGGCTACACCTTC.

The V call is TRBV29-1, the J call TRBJ2-7, with unresolved D. V gave up 5 bases and J gave up 0 bases, with 14 bases separating them. Germline values: CDR1 SQVTM, CDR2 ANQGSEA. The CDR3 consists of 14 residues. CDR3 loop: CSVSGSRSSYEQYF. The CDR3 DNA follows: TGCAGCGTTAGTGGTAGTCGGTCCTCCTACGAGCAGTACTTC.

The V gene is TRBV19, the J gene TRBJ2-4, with 10 bases that match TRBD1. This CDR3 spans 18 amino acids. V lost 9 bases and J lost 4; bases outside the gene matches: 18. In germline, CDR1 is LNHDA, CDR2 SQIVND (reference sequence). CDR3 nucleotides: TGTGCCAGCCGGGACAGGGGAGGGTGGCCTCCGCCTAAAAACATTCAGTACTTC. It codes for CASRDRGGWPPPKNIQYF.